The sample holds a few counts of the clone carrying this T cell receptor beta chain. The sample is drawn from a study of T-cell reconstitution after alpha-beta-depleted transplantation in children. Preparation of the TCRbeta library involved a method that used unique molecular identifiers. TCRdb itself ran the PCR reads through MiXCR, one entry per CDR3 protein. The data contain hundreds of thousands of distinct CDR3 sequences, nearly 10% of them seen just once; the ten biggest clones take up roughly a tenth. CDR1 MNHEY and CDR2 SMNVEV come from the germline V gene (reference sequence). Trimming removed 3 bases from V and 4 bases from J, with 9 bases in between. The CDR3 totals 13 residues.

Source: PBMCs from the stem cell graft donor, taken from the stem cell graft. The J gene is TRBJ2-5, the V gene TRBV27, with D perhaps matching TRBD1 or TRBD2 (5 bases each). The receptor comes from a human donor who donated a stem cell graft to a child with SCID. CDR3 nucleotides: TGTGCCAGCAGTTTTTCTGGGGGAGAGACCCAGTACTTC. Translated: CASSFSGGETQYF.